This record looks at one TCR beta chain sequence and its context. Its binding antigen is unknown. Per-base quality was not reported, and no clone a single base away is much larger than it. This record belongs to a study of blood T cell repertoires in COVID-19 (dated by TCRdb to about 2020). In terms of the full investigation: The collaborator samples originated in the United States, Italy and Spain and spanned the acute and convalescent phases of COVID-19. Subjects who had been exposed to COVID-19, were actively infected with it, or had recovered from it provided the deeply sampled blood TCRbeta repertoires that made up the dataset. Sample metadata almost always included a de-identified subject ID, COVID-19 status, age in years and sex. A freely available public database, intended as a resource for researchers studying the immune response to SARS-CoV-2, is where the repertoires were released. The samples were drawn from the first 160 participants of the ongoing ImmuneRACE study and from about 1,200 subjects provided by 6 global collaborators. Where available, HLA class I and class II types were obtained from metadata supplied by the sample provider rather than from assay-based typing. The prospective study material was composed of cDNA or gDNA derived from T cells, B-cell-depleted T cells, or PBMCs. Overall study results and their limits: The quantity of clinical and demographic metadata differed by source and by participant and was supplied without curation.

The CDR3 goes from the cysteine to the phenylalanine over 12 residues. The kept DNA is CDR3 alone, 36 bases in frame from the first base. V and J are truncated by 4 bases and 8 bases respectively, leaving an intervening sequence of 7 bases. The CDR1 and CDR2 encoded by the germline V gene are SGHRS and YFSETQ. TCRbeta CDR3 regions were amplified from genomic DNA using the immunoSEQ Assay, a bias-controlled multiplex PCR. Per the original workflow: Nucleated cell counts per sample were estimated from amplification of reference gene primers within the assay. Sequence reads were collapsed and filtered to measure the absolute abundance of every unique TCRbeta CDR3 rearrangement. For each sample, productive Simpson clonality was calculated as the square root of Simpson's diversity index over productive rearrangements. TCRdb took this table from immuneACCESS and kept in-frame rearrangements with V and J called. Such tables lack part of the clones; where checked against another copy, unresolved V genes explain under half of the gap, and the rest is unexplained. Clone size and V and J calls were adopted from that table, with D and trimming inferred from the DNA. For this sample there are 100,000 to 150,000 clones; approximately 86% appear just once. Approximately 10% of the sample comes from the top ten.

In Seattle, one collaborating source enrolled patients while the infection was active and tracked those patients longitudinally over the course of disease. Whole blood was collected in K2EDTA tubes by collaborating institutions according to the institutions' own protocols. Collaborator samples were shipped for TCRbeta analysis as frozen whole blood, isolated PBMCs, or DNA extracted from either sample type. Sequencing used peripheral blood. The TCR comes from a woman in her 70s with COVID-19, enrolled during active disease. The chain uses TRBV5-1 and TRBJ1-6; the D gene lacks a confident call. At the DNA level, the sequence is TGCGCCAGCAGCATACTTGATTCACCCCTCCACTTT. This translates into CASSILDSPLHF.